Listed below are T cell receptor beta chains from one sample, sequenced in a study of human T cells and chemical hapten exposure. TCRdb redid the calling of the RACE reads with MiXCR, one entry per CDR3 protein. The sample includes under 110,000 distinct CDR3 sequences, 12% of them seen just once. The sequenced sample was whole blood, obtained in connection with sensitization to the hapten diphenylcyclopropenone (DPC). Receptors originate from a woman between 50 and 59 years old with alopecia areata. Some clones in this sample may be carry-over from other donors' samples. Both conserved end residues are part of each CDR3. Fields, in order: V gene, D gene, J gene, clone size, CDR3 DNA, CDR3 protein. The D gene is left open where the match is weak. The size entry is marked missing in some rows and otherwise reads once, few, many or a size class.

V: TRBV6-5; D: TRBD2; J: TRBJ2-7; size: few; DNA: TGTGCCAGCAGATTTACGGGGGGCGAGCAGTACTTC; CDR3: CASRFTGGEQYF
V: TRBV20-1; D: TRBD2; J: TRBJ2-7; size: many; DNA: TGCAGTGCTGTACCGGGACTAGGGGACTACGAGCAGTACTTC; CDR3: CSAVPGLGDYEQYF
V: TRBV12-3/TRBV12-4; D: NA; J: TRBJ1-5; size: NA; DNA: TGTGCCAGCACCTCCCCAGTGGGGACTCAGGGGAAGCCCCAGCATTTT; CDR3: CASTSPVGTQGKPQHF
V: TRBV5-1; D: NA; J: TRBJ1-1; size: many; DNA: TGCGCCAGCGGGGGCGAGGGCGCGGGGTACACTGAAGCTTTCTTT; CDR3: CASGGEGAGYTEAFF
V: TRBV12-3/TRBV12-4; D: NA; J: TRBJ2-5; size: few; DNA: TGTGCCAGCAGACCCCAGGGTGTACAAGAGACCCAGTACTTC; CDR3: CASRPQGVQETQYF
V: TRBV18; D: TRBD1; J: TRBJ1-1; size: few; DNA: TGTGCCAGCTCACCAACGACAGGGGGCAAGATCGGAGCTTTCTTT; CDR3: CASSPTTGGKIGAFF
V: TRBV12-3/TRBV12-4; D: TRBD1; J: TRBJ2-1; size: NA; DNA: TGTGCCAGCAGCCTCCCGGGGAACAGGGGGCTTCTTATTTTAAATAGCTCCTACAATGAGCAGTTCTTC; CDR3: CASSLPGNRGLLILNSSYNEQFF
V: TRBV6-2/TRBV6-3; D: NA; J: TRBJ1-4; size: few; DNA: TGTGCCAGCAATACGGACAGATTTAATGAAAAACTGTTTTTT; CDR3: CASNTDRFNEKLFF
V: TRBV21-1; D: NA; J: TRBJ1-5; size: many; DNA: TGTGCCAGCACCAACATGGGAGTCCAGCCCCAGCATTTT; CDR3: CASTNMGVQPQHF
V: TRBV14; D: NA; J: TRBJ2-7; size: NA; DNA: TGTGCCAGCAGCCCCTTAAGCGGAAGCTCCTACGAGCAGTACTTC; CDR3: CASSPLSGSSYEQYF
V: TRBV12-3/TRBV12-4; D: NA; J: TRBJ2-5; size: few; DNA: TGTGCCAGCACCCCCTTTGGGTATGGAACTACGGCCGAGACCCAGTACTTC; CDR3: CASTPFGYGTTAETQYF
V: TRBV6-5; D: TRBD1; J: TRBJ1-1; size: few; DNA: TGTGCCACGTACCGACCGCCGGGGGGGACAGCGAACACTGAAGCTTTCTTT; CDR3: CATYRPPGGTANTEAFF
V: TRBV7-6; D: NA; J: TRBJ2-1; size: many; DNA: TGTGCCAGCAGCCCATTCTCCCTCCTACGCAATGAGCAGTTCTTC; CDR3: CASSPFSLLRNEQFF
V: TRBV4-2; D: TRBD1; J: TRBJ1-6; size: few; DNA: TGTGCCAGCAGCCAAGAACTGACCGAGACAGGGGGACGACATAATTCACCCCTCCACTTT; CDR3: CASSQELTETGGRHNSPLHF
V: TRBV29-1; D: NA; J: TRBJ2-1; size: few; DNA: TGCAGCGTGAGGGGAGTGGCGGGGCTTTGGGATGAGCAGTTCTTC; CDR3: CSVRGVAGLWDEQFF
V: TRBV5-6; D: TRBD2; J: TRBJ2-5; size: NA; DNA: TGTGCCAGCAGCTCAAAGCCGGGACTAGCGGGAAGTGAGACCCAGTACTTC; CDR3: CASSSKPGLAGSETQYF
V: TRBV7-9; D: NA; J: TRBJ1-5; size: many; DNA: TGTGCCAGCACCGCCTTAGACAGAAATAGCAATCAGCCCCAGCATTTT; CDR3: CASTALDRNSNQPQHF
V: TRBV20-1; D: TRBD2; J: TRBJ2-3; size: many; DNA: TGCAGTGCTAGAGGGGCTAGCGGGAGGGCAGATACGCAGTATTTT; CDR3: CSARGASGRADTQYF
V: TRBV2; D: NA; J: TRBJ2-2; size: NA; DNA: TGTGCCAGCAGGAGGACGACCGGGGAGCTGTTTTTT; CDR3: CASRRTTGELFF
V: TRBV20-1; D: NA; J: TRBJ2-7; size: few; DNA: TGCAGTGCCACCACCGCCCGTGTCCCCTACGAGCAGTACTTC; CDR3: CSATTARVPYEQYF
V: TRBV7-2; D: NA; J: TRBJ2-1; size: few; DNA: TGTGCCAGCAGACCCCATGGGTCCGGCAATGAGCAGTTCTTC; CDR3: CASRPHGSGNEQFF
V: TRBV7-9; D: NA; J: TRBJ2-1; size: many; DNA: TGTGCCAGCAGCTTAGTCCGATCAAATGAGCAGTTCTTC; CDR3: CASSLVRSNEQFF
V: TRBV6-2/TRBV6-3; D: TRBD2; J: TRBJ2-7; size: NA; DNA: TGTGCCAGTAACAGCTACACTAGCGGACGCTCCTACGAGCAGTACTTC; CDR3: CASNSYTSGRSYEQYF
V: TRBV28; D: TRBD1; J: TRBJ2-2; size: few; DNA: TGTGCCAGCAGTGACAGGGTTCCCGGGGAGCTGTTTTTT; CDR3: CASSDRVPGELFF
V: TRBV7-2; D: NA; J: TRBJ1-2; size: many; DNA: TGTGCCAGCAGCTTAGGACAGGCCTGGTATGGCTACACCTTC; CDR3: CASSLGQAWYGYTF
V: TRBV27; D: TRBD2; J: TRBJ2-5; size: many; DNA: TGTGCCAGCAGTCAAGGGACTAGCGGAGAGACCCAGTACTTC; CDR3: CASSQGTSGETQYF
V: TRBV7-9; D: NA; J: TRBJ2-5; size: few; DNA: TGTGCCAGCAGCACTCCTCAGGGGATATGGACGGGTCGAGAGACCCAGTACTTC; CDR3: CASSTPQGIWTGRETQYF
V: TRBV5-5; D: TRBD1; J: TRBJ1-5; size: few; DNA: TGTGCCAGCAGCTTGAGGGACAGGGCGGGGAGCAATCAGCCCCAGCATTTT; CDR3: CASSLRDRAGSNQPQHF
V: TRBV29-1; D: NA; J: TRBJ1-1; size: few; DNA: TGCAGCGTGAAGCAGGGGAGTGCGAGTTCTGGCACTGAAGCTTTCTTT; CDR3: CSVKQGSASSGTEAFF
V: TRBV6-1; D: TRBD1; J: TRBJ2-5; size: NA; DNA: TGTGCCAGCAGTGAAGCAGTCGGGACAGTGGAGACCCAGTACTTC; CDR3: CASSEAVGTVETQYF
V: TRBV7-2; D: NA; J: TRBJ1-4; size: NA; DNA: TGTGCCAGCAGCTTAAGGGCCGGGAACGAAAAACTGTTTTTT; CDR3: CASSLRAGNEKLFF
V: TRBV7-9; D: NA; J: TRBJ2-1; size: many; DNA: TGTGCCAGCACTCCCCCCGGGAACCTTGCAAATGAGCAGTTCTTC; CDR3: CASTPPGNLANEQFF
V: TRBV19; D: TRBD1; J: TRBJ2-7; size: few; DNA: TGTGCCAGTAGCCCCCGGGGACAGGGGTCCTACGAGCAGTACTTC; CDR3: CASSPRGQGSYEQYF
V: TRBV28; D: NA; J: TRBJ1-6; size: NA; DNA: TGTGCCAGCAGTTTAACGGGTTATGAATATAATTCACCCCTCCACTTT; CDR3: CASSLTGYEYNSPLHF
V: TRBV28; D: TRBD1; J: TRBJ1-6; size: NA; DNA: TGTGCCAGCAGTGGCCAGACAGGGTTGAATTCACCCCTCCACTTT; CDR3: CASSGQTGLNSPLHF
V: TRBV12-3/TRBV12-4; D: NA; J: TRBJ2-3; size: NA; DNA: TGTGCCAGCAGTTTGATAACAGGAAGCACAGATACGCAGTATTTT; CDR3: CASSLITGSTDTQYF
V: TRBV28; D: NA; J: TRBJ1-3; size: many; DNA: TGTGCCAGCGGACGGGATTTAAGTCTGATGGGATCTGGAAACACCATATATTTT; CDR3: CASGRDLSLMGSGNTIYF
V: TRBV5-1; D: NA; J: TRBJ1-1; size: few; DNA: TGCGCCAGCATCCCGAGCCCGGGGGTCCCGAACACTGAAGCTTTCTTT; CDR3: CASIPSPGVPNTEAFF
V: TRBV20-1; D: TRBD2; J: TRBJ2-7; size: NA; DNA: TGCAGTGCTAGTTTGGCTAGCGGGGCCTACGAGCAGTACTTC; CDR3: CSASLASGAYEQYF
V: TRBV20-1; D: TRBD2; J: TRBJ2-7; size: few; DNA: TGCAGTGCTAGTGCTGCTAGCGGGGGGATCTACGAGCAGTACTTC; CDR3: CSASAASGGIYEQYF
V: TRBV5-1; D: NA; J: TRBJ2-7; size: NA; DNA: TGCGCCAGCAGCTTGGCGGACGTCTCCTACGAGCAGTACTTC; CDR3: CASSLADVSYEQYF
V: TRBV29-1; D: TRBD2; J: TRBJ2-5; size: NA; DNA: TGCAGCGTTGTAAGCGGGGGGACGCAAGAGACCCAGTACTTC; CDR3: CSVVSGGTQETQYF